The T cell receptor (beta chain) described here comes from a study of identical twins listed by TCRdb under 2016. For the study in its entirety: TCR alpha and beta repertoires from monozygotic twins, unrelated adults of various ages and cord blood were deep-sequenced to test whether fetal clonotypes persist. To rule out contamination, the twin experiments were replicated at different times with different library preparation protocols. Results and caveats for the whole study, not just this receptor: Excess twin sharing in beta out-of-frame sequences was weaker because fewer shared sequences lowered the signal-to-noise ratio. Fewer insertions were carried by abundant cord blood beta clonotypes; a weaker similar trend was observed in young adult naive repertoires, while no such trend was observed in memory repertoires. Because the same donors could not be followed over many years, the conclusions depended on cross-sectional statistical analysis. Out-of-frame TCR alpha sequences shared between twins showed an excess of low generation-probability sequences compared with coincidental sharing between unrelated individuals. Recombination models systematically underestimated out-of-frame TCR alpha sharing in monozygotic twins but agreed with sharing between unrelated individuals. Zero-insertion analyses could be partly confounded by invariant T cells such as MAIT and iNKT, although diverse VJ usage argued against such confounding for most clonotypes.

The method was 5' RACE. The sequencer listed for this sample is Illumina HiSeq 2000. A universal primer binding site was introduced by template switching, and a unique molecular identifier was present in the final cDNA, enabling accurate counting of TCR cDNA molecules. Specific primers in the conserved constant-segment region were used to synthesize first-strand cDNA for TCR alpha and beta chains. To control for contamination, every cDNA library was double barcoded, receiving both a SMART-Mk sample barcode and Illumina barcodes. TruSeq adapter sequences and Illumina sample barcodes were added in two successive PCR steps. The Illumina HiSeq platform was used with custom primers to sequence TCR alpha and beta cDNA libraries. On the authors' methods: Raw reads were processed with MiGEC to extract unique molecular identifiers, and MiXCR was used to determine CDR3 positions. For each individual, recombination models were inferred using an EM algorithm with the repgenHMM and IGoR tools. The analysis of shared clonotypes was done with the tcR package in R, with sharing normalized by the product of cloneset sizes. To study raw recombination without the effects of thymic and clonal selection, out-of-frame nonproductive sequences were analyzed. The public reads were reanalyzed by TCRdb: fastp trimming at Q25, MiXCR alignment, in-frame beta chains only. Each CDR3 protein appears once, grouped with its most common genes and DNA. TCRdb assigned the V and J calls; the authors' analysis was not used. This sample comprises 1.5 million to 2 million distinct CDR3 sequences, less than 35% of them detected only once. Clones ranked in the top ten supply 0.27% of the sample.

This clonotype was observed at least ten times. Its cognate antigen has yet to be identified. The input lacks base qualities; no much larger clone sits a single base away. All donors were healthy Caucasians. V loses 0 bases of germline sequence and J loses 1 base, and the interval between the two ends is 6 bases. The CDR3 runs 13 amino acids, cysteine and phenylalanine included. Only the CDR3 DNA is retained, 39 bases long and in frame from the first base. CDR1 and CDR2, looked up from the germline V gene (reference sequence), are DFQATT and SNEGSKA. The chain couples TRBV20-1 to TRBJ1-2; possibly the D gene is TRBD1, per 5 matching bases. This TCR was sampled from a newborn girl in good health. Sequences were obtained from cord blood. The DNA is as follows: TGCAGTGCTAGAGATCAGGGTAACTATGGCTACACCTTC. It specifies CSARDQGNYGYTF.